This T cell receptor beta chain came from a study of blood T cell repertoires in COVID-19. V was shortened by 0 bases and J by 6 bases, with 11 bases between the two germline ends. Per the germline V gene, CDR1 is MNHNS and CDR2 is SASEGT. This CDR3 region has 15 residues. The method was immunoSEQ multiplex PCR; TCRdb's version includes in-frame clones alone and lacks a portion of them. Altogether roughly 70,000 clones are present, around 91% being singletons, with the ten largest covering 7.5% to 9.5%. Sequencing was carried out using peripheral blood. This clonotype was obtained from a human donor in a cohort sampled during active COVID-19. This chain joins TRBV6-1 and TRBJ2-2, with D unclear. The CDR3 region is CASSEAIPEAGELFF. The DNA for the CDR3 is TGTGCCAGCAGTGAAGCAATACCCGAGGCCGGGGAGCTGTTTTTT.